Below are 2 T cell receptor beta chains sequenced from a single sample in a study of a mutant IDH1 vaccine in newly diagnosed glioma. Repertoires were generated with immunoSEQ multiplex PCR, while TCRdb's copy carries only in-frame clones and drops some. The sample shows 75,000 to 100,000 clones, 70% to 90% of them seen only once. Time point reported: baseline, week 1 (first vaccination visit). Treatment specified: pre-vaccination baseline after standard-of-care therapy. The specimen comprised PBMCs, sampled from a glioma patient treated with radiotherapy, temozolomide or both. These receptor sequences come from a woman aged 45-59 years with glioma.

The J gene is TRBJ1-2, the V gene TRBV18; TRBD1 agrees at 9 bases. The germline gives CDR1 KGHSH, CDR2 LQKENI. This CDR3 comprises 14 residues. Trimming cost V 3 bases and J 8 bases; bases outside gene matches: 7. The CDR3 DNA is TGTGCCAGCTCACCCCGGGACAGGGCTGAAGGCTACACCTTC. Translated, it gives CASSPRDRAEGYTF.

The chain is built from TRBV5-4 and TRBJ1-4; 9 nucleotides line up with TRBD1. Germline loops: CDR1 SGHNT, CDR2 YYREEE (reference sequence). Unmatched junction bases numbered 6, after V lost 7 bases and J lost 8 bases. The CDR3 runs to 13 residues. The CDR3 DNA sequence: TGTGCCAGCTCGGGACAGGGTGAGGAAAAACTGTTTTTT. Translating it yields CASSGQGEEKLFF.